The clone carrying this T cell receptor beta chain was observed at least ten times. V lost 7 bases to trimming and J lost 0 bases, with 13 bases between them. CDR1 is SGHRS, CDR2 YFSETQ, per germline. There are 14 residues in the CDR3. The entry originates in a study of Graves' ophthalmopathy and Graves' hyperthyroidism. For repertoire sequencing, the TCR beta CDR3 regions were amplified from RNA transcripts. First-round RT-PCR with HTBI primers preceded a second-round multiplex PCR. TCRdb analysed the multiplex PCR reads with MiXCR anew, one entry per CDR3 protein. The sample consists of 680,000 or so distinct CDR3 sequences, about a fifth of them appearing once.

The gene calls are TRBV5-1 and TRBJ1-1; D uncertain. The sample taken for sequencing was peripheral blood. This sequence originates from a woman aged 18-29 years with stable Graves' hyperthyroidism. Some clones in this sample may be carry-over from other donors' samples. The CDR3 here is CASGEGGMNTEAFF. CDR3 in DNA: TGCGCCAGCGGGGAGGGAGGCATGAACACTGAAGCTTTCTTT.